This section outlines one T cell receptor (beta chain) sequence together with its context. This sample was taken from a study of blood T cell repertoires in COVID-19. The wider study: Specimens from acute and convalescent COVID-19 originated in the United States, Italy and Spain. T cells, B-cell-depleted T cells, or PBMCs supplied cDNA or gDNA.

Per the study methods: Cell counts per sample came from amplifying reference gene primers. Method: immunoSEQ multiplex PCR; TCRdb's copy keeps in-frame clones and lacks some. The V and J calls and clone size were taken over from that table, and D and trimming were inferred from the DNA. The sample records some 260,000 clones, about 85% being singletons. This CDR3 comprises 13 residues. Germline V CDR1 and CDR2: SGDLS, YYNGEE. Trimming took off 3 bases at V and 4 bases at J, with 7 bases between the two ends. The sample was peripheral blood. This receptor was taken from a young man with active or convalescent COVID-19. This chain links TRBV9 with TRBJ2-2; no firm D call. The DNA of the CDR3 is TGTGCCAGCAGCGAGAGAGCCACCGGGGAGCTGTTTTTT. Its translation is CASSERATGELFF.